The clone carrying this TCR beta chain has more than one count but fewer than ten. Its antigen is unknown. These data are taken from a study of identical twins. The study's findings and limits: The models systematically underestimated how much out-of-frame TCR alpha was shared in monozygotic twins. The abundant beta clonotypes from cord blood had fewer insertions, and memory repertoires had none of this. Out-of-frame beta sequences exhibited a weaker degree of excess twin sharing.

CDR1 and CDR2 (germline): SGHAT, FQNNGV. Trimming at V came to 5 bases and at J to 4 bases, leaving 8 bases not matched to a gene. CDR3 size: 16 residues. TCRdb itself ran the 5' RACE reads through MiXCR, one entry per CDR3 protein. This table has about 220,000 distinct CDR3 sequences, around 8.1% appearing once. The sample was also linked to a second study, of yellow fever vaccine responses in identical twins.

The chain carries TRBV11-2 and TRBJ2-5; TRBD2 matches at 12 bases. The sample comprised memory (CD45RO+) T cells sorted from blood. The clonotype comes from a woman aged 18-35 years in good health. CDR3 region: CASSPGLAGKVETQYF. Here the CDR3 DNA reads TGTGCCAGCAGCCCAGGACTAGCGGGAAAGGTAGAGACCCAGTACTTC.